This passage covers 4 T cell receptor beta chains from one sample sequenced in a study of blood T cell repertoires in COVID-19. The protocol was immunoSEQ multiplex PCR, while the TCRdb copy is restricted to in-frame clones and leaves out a portion. The sample carries fewer than 300,000 clones, around 90% recorded once. Sequenced input: PBMCs or T cells enriched from blood (not recorded which). These receptors were taken from a woman under 40 who had recovered from COVID-19.

The CDR3 loop reads CASRDSVLNYGYTF. The CDR3 DNA is TGTGCCAGCAGAGACAGTGTCTTGAACTATGGCTACACCTTC. The V call is TRBV27, the J call TRBJ1-2, with D tentatively TRBD1 (5 bases). This CDR3 has 14 amino acids. Germline CDR1 is MNHEY and CDR2 is SMNVEV (reference sequence). Trimming stripped 6 bases from V and 2 bases from J, with 13 bases between.

This clone showed up just once. This chain connects TRBV30 to TRBJ2-5; D is possibly TRBD2 (6 bases). The CDR3 loop spans 13 amino acids. Trimming cost V 2 bases and J 5 bases, with 12 bases left between them. Germline V CDR1 and CDR2: GTSNPN, SVGIG (reference sequence). CDR3 sequence reads: CAWSSGEWETQYF. In DNA, the CDR3 is TGTGCCTGGAGTTCGGGAGAGTGGGAGACCCAGTACTTC.

The J gene is TRBJ1-2, the V gene TRBV14; perhaps TRBD1 as D (6 bases). Germline CDR1 SGHDN, CDR2 FVKESK. The CDR3 has 13 amino acids. Trimming stripped 3 bases from V and 2 bases from J, with 7 bases between. The chain's CDR3 is CASSHTGNYGYTF. CDR3 bases: TGTGCCAGCAGCCACACAGGGAACTATGGCTACACCTTC.

The genes are TRBV3-1 (or the pseudogene TRBV3-2) and TRBJ1-3; D not resolved. Trimming shortened V by 4 bases and J by 0 bases, and 13 bases separated the two germline ends. This CDR3 has 16 amino acids. CDR1 is LGHDT and CDR2 is YNNKEL in the germline V gene (reference sequence). This CDR3 reads CASSPPTPSSGNTIYF. The DNA for the CDR3 is TGTGCCAGCAGCCCGCCAACTCCGAGCTCTGGAAACACCATATATTTT.